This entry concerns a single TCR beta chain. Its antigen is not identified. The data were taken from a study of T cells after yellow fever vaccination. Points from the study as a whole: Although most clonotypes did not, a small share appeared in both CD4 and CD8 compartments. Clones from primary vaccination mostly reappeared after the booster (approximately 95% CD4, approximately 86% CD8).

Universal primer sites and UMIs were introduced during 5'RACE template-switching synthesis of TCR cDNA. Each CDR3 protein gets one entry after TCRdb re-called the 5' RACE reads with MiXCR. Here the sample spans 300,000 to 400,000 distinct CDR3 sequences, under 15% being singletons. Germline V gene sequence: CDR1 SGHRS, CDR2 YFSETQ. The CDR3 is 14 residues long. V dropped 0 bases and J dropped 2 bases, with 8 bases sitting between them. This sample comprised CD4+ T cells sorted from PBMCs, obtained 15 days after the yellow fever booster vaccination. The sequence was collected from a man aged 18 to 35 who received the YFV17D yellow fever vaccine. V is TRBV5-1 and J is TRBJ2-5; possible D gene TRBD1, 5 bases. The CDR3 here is CASSLEQVQETQYF. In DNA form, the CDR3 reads TGCGCCAGCAGCTTGGAACAGGTTCAAGAGACCCAGTACTTC.